This TCR beta chain was sequenced in a study of cytomegalovirus exposure and HLA in healthy donors. The CDR3 loop spans 15 amino acids. Trimming removed 4 bases from V and 5 bases from J; junction bases left unmatched: 6. The germline CDR1 and CDR2 sequences are SGHNT and YYREEE (reference sequence). Whole-study results and caveats: Both high specificity and high sensitivity reportedly marked the classifier's diagnosis of cytomegalovirus status. Information on immune exposure was restricted to one variable (CMV serostatus).

PCR was performed using 60 Vbeta and 13 Jbeta primers. Original handling: A follow-up analysis tallied about 80 million unique TCR beta chains, about 11 million shared. Sequencing used immunoSEQ multiplex PCR; TCRdb keeps in-frame clones, though not all of them. The DNA gave D and trimming, while V, J and clone size come from that table. The sample carries around 80,000 clones, under 65% recorded once. For this clone: The antigen remains unidentified.

Everyone who donated was a healthy bone marrow donor. The sequence was obtained from a male donor in good health and CMV-seropositive. The sequencing input was PBMCs. V is TRBV5-4 and J is TRBJ2-5; 12 nucleotides match TRBD1. CDR3 sequence reads: CASSAGTGGRETQYF. DNA of the CDR3: TGTGCCAGCAGCGCCGGGACAGGGGGCCGTGAGACCCAGTACTTC.